This T cell receptor (beta chain) was identified in a study of a mutant IDH1 vaccine in newly diagnosed glioma. About the research overall: Once 4-6 weeks had passed after radiotherapy alone, vaccination started, or it started with temozolomide cycles.

Sample time point: week 47, end of study. It was 300 ug of mutant IDH1 20-mer peptide that made up each vaccine dose, given with topical imiquimod. The donors' diagnosis was new WHO grade 3 or 4 astrocytoma that was IDH1-mutant and ATRX-lost. This CDR3 comprises 16 residues. The V and J ends lost 2 bases and 1 base, in that order; junction bases with no gene match: 5. The germline gives CDR1 KGHSH, CDR2 LQKENI. The repertoire was sequenced with immunoSEQ multiplex PCR; TCRdb's copy has only in-frame clones and lacks some. The table records 75,000 to 95,000 clones, roughly 91% of them present only once. Of note for this clone: The antigen is undetermined.

This specimen consisted of PBMCs, obtained from a glioma patient whose treatment included an IDH1 peptide vaccine. The clonotype comes from a woman aged 45-60 years with glioma. The chain recombines TRBV18 with TRBJ1-3; 7 bases align to TRBD1. DNA for the CDR3: TGTGCCAGCTCACCAAGGATGGACAGGTCTGGAAACACCATATATTTT. Protein sequence: CASSPRMDRSGNTIYF.